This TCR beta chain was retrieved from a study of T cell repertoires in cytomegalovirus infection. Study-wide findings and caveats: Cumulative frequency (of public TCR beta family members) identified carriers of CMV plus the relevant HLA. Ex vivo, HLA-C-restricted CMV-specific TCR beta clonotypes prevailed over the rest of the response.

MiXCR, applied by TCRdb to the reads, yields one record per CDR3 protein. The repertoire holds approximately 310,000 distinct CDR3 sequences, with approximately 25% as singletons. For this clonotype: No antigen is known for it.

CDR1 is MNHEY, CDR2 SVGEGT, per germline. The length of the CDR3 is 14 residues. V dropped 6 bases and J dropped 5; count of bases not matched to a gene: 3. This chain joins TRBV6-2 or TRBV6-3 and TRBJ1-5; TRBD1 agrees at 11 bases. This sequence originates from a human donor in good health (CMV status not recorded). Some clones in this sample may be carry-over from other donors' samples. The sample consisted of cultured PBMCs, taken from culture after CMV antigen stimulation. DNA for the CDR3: TGTGCCAGCAGGGACAGGGGGCCCTATCAGCCCCAGCATTTT. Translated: CASRDRGPYQPQHF.